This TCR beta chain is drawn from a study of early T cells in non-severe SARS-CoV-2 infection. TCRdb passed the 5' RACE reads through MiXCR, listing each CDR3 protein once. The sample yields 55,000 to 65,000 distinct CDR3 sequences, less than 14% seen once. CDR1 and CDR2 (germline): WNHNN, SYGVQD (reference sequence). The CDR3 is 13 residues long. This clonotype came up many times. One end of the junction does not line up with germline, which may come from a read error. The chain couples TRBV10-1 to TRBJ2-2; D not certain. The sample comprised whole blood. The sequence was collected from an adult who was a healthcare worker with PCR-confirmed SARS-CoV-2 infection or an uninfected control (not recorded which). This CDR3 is CATSDRDTGELFF. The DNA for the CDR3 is TGCGCCACCAGTGATAGGGACACCGGGGAGCTGTTTTTT.